The source of this T cell receptor (beta chain) is a study of blood T cell repertoires in COVID-19. At the level of the study: Both acute and convalescent COVID-19 samples were obtained from the United States, Italy and Spain. The cDNA or gDNA used as material had been derived from T cells, B-cell-depleted T cells, or PBMCs.

Authors' methods: Estimated nucleated cell counts came from reference gene primer amplification. Profiled with immunoSEQ multiplex PCR; TCRdb holds only in-frame clones, not every one. V and J calls and clone size are copied from that table; D and trimming were computed from the DNA. The sample shows approximately 100,000 clones, about 80% of them seen only once. Germline assignment: CDR1 MGHRA and CDR2 YSYEKL. The CDR3 contains 16 residues. Trimming removed 1 base at V and 0 bases at J, with 11 bases between. This chain connects TRBV4-1 to TRBJ2-3; no definite D call. Sequenced material: peripheral blood. The clonotype comes from a woman aged 55-69 years with acute or convalescent COVID-19. The CDR3 coding sequence is TGCGCCAGCAGCCAAGTCGGCCGGGTAAGCACAGATACGCAGTATTTT. This encodes CASSQVGRVSTDTQYF.